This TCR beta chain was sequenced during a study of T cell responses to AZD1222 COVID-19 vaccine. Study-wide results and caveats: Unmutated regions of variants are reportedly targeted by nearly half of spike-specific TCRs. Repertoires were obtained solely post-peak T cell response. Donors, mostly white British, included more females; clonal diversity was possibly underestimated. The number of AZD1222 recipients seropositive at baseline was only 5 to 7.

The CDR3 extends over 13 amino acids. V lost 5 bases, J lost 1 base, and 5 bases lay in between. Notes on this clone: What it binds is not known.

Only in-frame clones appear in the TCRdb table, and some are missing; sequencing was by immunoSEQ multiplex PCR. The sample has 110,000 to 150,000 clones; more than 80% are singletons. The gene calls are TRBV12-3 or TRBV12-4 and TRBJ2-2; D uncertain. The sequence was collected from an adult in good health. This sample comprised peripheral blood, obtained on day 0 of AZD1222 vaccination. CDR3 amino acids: CASSLLNTGELFF. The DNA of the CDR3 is TGTGCCAGCAGTCTGTTGAACACCGGGGAGCTGTTTTTT.